Shown below are 20 T cell receptor beta chains from a single sample sequenced in a study of blood T cell repertoires in COVID-19. Sequencing used immunoSEQ multiplex PCR; TCRdb keeps in-frame clones, though not all of them. This sample carries 100,000 to 150,000 clones, approximately 81% of them seen once, and the ten largest clones take 30% to 45%. Sequencing was carried out using peripheral blood. These receptor sequences come from a man in his forties with active or convalescent COVID-19.

The chain uses TRBV21-1 and TRBJ2-4; TRBD2 reflects the table's D call only, with no check against the DNA. TRBV21-1 is described as a pseudogene. CDR3 length equals 17 residues. The DNA for the CDR3 is TGTGCCAGCAGCAAGACCCTAGCGGGAGGGACCAAAAACATTCAGTACTTC. This sequence encodes CASSKTLAGGTKNIQYF.

The chain uses TRBV5-1 and TRBJ2-7, with D maybe TRBD2 (6 bases). Trimming removed 0 bases at V and 2 bases at J, with 9 bases between. This CDR3 comprises 14 residues. CDR1 is SGHRS, CDR2 YFSETQ, per germline. Here the CDR3 reads CASSLEGGAYEQYF. CDR3 DNA sequence: TGCGCCAGCAGCTTGGAAGGAGGGGCCTACGAGCAGTACTTC.

The CDR3 protein is CASSSLTRRGGNSPLHF. The CDR3 nucleotides are TGTGCCAGCAGTTCACTAACGAGGCGGGGAGGGAATTCACCCCTCCACTTT. The chain recombines TRBV27 with TRBJ1-6; D call uncertain. CDR3 length: 17 amino acids. V was cut by 4 bases and J by 7 bases, with 20 bases left in between. CDR1 and CDR2 (germline): MNHEY, SMNVEV (reference sequence).

As DNA, the CDR3 is TGCGCCAGCAGTCCGACCTACGGAGTAACTGAAGCTTTCTTT. This codes for CASSPTYGVTEAFF. V is TRBV5-1 and J is TRBJ1-1; D gene unclear. Germline V gene lookup returns CDR1 SGHRS and CDR2 YFSETQ. This CDR3 contains 14 residues. V gave up 5 bases and J gave up 5 bases, with 16 bases separating them.

This clone was found once. J is TRBJ1-2 and V is TRBV19; TRBD1 might be the D (6 bases). The CDR3 has 12 residues. CDR1 LNHDA and CDR2 SQIVND come from the germline V gene (reference sequence). The V gene lost 11 bases and the J gene lost 7 bases, with 17 bases spanning the gap. CDR3 coding DNA: TGTGCCCCAAGGGGGAAGGGGCCTGGCTACACCTTC. Its protein is CAPRGKGPGYTF.

V gene TRBV2 combines with J gene TRBJ2-1; a weak D match, TRBD1 (5 bases). Germline V gene data show CDR1 as SNHLY and CDR2 as FYNNEI. V lost 6 bases to trimming and J lost 7 bases, with 16 bases between them. There are 14 residues in the CDR3. The CDR3 sequence is CASRGPTTRNEQFF. The CDR3 DNA follows: TGTGCCAGCAGGGGGCCGACGACGCGGAATGAGCAGTTCTTC.

This clone was seen only once. The V call is TRBV11-2, the J call TRBJ2-7, with D possibly TRBD1 on 6 matching bases. The CDR3 totals 14 residues. V lost 1 base, J lost 3 bases, and 10 bases lay in between. CDR1 SGHAT and CDR2 FQNNGV come from the germline V gene. The CDR3 spells CASSLVGTNYEQYF. The CDR3 DNA follows: TGTGCCAGCAGCTTAGTGGGGACAAACTACGAGCAGTACTTC.

This clone was counted once. This sequence joins TRBV7-3 and TRBJ1-2; possibly TRBD1 for D (5 bases). Germline loops: CDR1 SGHTA, CDR2 FQGTGA. V was trimmed by 0 bases and J by 5 bases, leaving 7 bases between them. CDR3 length: 13 residues. DNA of the CDR3: TGTGCCAGCAGCTTAACGGGGCAGTATGGCTACACCTTC. This translates into CASSLTGQYGYTF.

V is TRBV6-1 and J is TRBJ1-2; unclear D gene. Germline values: CDR1 MNHNS, CDR2 SASEGT. V lost 3 bases, J lost 2 bases, and 13 bases lay in between. This CDR3 spans 15 amino acids. The CDR3 loop reads CASSERRPENYGYTF. The CDR3 nucleotides read TGTGCCAGCAGTGAGCGGCGGCCTGAAAACTATGGCTACACCTTC.

V gene TRBV30 combines with J gene TRBJ2-3, with 9 positions matching TRBD1. Germline assignment: CDR1 GTSNPN and CDR2 SVGIG (reference sequence). The CDR3 is 14 residues long. J lost 2 bases, V lost 5 bases, and 5 bases had no gene match. CDR3 bases: TGTGCCTGGTCGACAGGGGGACCCACAGATACGCAGTATTTT. Residues: CAWSTGGPTDTQYF. The complete variable domain, with remaining parts taken from reference TRBV30 and TRBJ2-3, reads SQTIHQWPATLVQPVGSPLSLECTVEGTSNPNLYWYRQAAGRGLQLLFYSVGIGQISSEVPQNLSASRPQDRQFILSSKKLLLSDSGFYLCAWSTGGPTDTQYFGPGTRLTVL.

This chain links TRBV6-4 with TRBJ1-6; D remains unclear. The germline V gene has CDR1 MRHNA and CDR2 SNTAGT. The ends were cut back, 3 bases at V and 0 bases at J, with 6 bases in the middle. This CDR3 has 15 residues. The CDR3 coding sequence is TGTGCCAGCAGTGAGTCGGGCTCCTATAATTCACCCCTCCACTTT. This sequence encodes CASSESGSYNSPLHF.

This clone was picked up one time. For the CDR3, the DNA is TGTGCCAGCAGCCTCCGGACAGAAGCTTCCTACGAGCAGTACTTC. This gives the protein CASSLRTEASYEQYF. This chain uses TRBV7-2 with TRBJ2-7; D possibly corresponds to TRBD1 (6 bases). V was cut by 5 bases and J by 1 base, with 15 bases left in between. Germline assignment: CDR1 SGHTA and CDR2 FQGNSA. This CDR3 comprises 15 residues.

This chain joins TRBV9 and TRBJ1-4, with 9 bases aligning to TRBD1. The trim removed 0 bases at V and 6 bases at J, leaving 3 bases unmatched. Germline loops: CDR1 SGDLS, CDR2 YYNGEE. This CDR3 comprises 15 residues. CDR3 bases: TGTGCCAGCAGCGTAGCCGGGACAGGGTATGAAAAACTGTTTTTT. Residues: CASSVAGTGYEKLFF.

J is TRBJ2-3 and V is TRBV6-2 or TRBV6-3; D unresolved. V gave up 5 bases and J gave up 4 bases, with 13 bases separating them. The CDR3 is made up of 14 amino acids. The V gene's germline CDR1 is MNHEY and CDR2 SVGEGT. CDR3 loop: CASSLNPQSDTQYF. CDR3 in DNA: TGTGCCAGCAGTCTCAACCCACAGTCAGATACGCAGTATTTT.

The gene calls are TRBV3-1 (or the pseudogene TRBV3-2) and TRBJ1-6, with TRBD1 identical over 8 bases. The CDR3 spans 15 residues. Trimming removed 1 base from V and 7 bases from J; junction bases left unmatched: 3. The germline CDR1 and CDR2 sequences are LGHDT and YNNKEL (reference sequence). The CDR3 coding sequence is TGTGCCAGCAGCCAAGGGGACAGGAGGAATTCACCCCTCCACTTT. It is translated as CASSQGDRRNSPLHF.

This clone appeared once. The chain employs TRBV12-3 or TRBV12-4 and TRBJ1-1; no clear D gene. With 8 bases removed from V and 5 bases from J, the gap between germline ends came to 15 bases. There are 13 residues in the CDR3. CDR3 nucleotide sequence: TGTGCCAGCCGTCCAGATCCCCGAACTGAAGCTTTCTTT. This translates into CASRPDPRTEAFF.

This clone was counted once. The genes are TRBV7-2 and TRBJ2-3; D possibly corresponds to TRBD1 (6 bases). This CDR3 region has 13 residues. Germline loops: CDR1 SGHTA, CDR2 FQGNSA. The V end was cut by 3 bases, the J end by 4 bases, with 8 bases between. The CDR3 loop reads CASSFPGADTQYF. For the CDR3, the DNA is TGTGCCAGCAGCTTTCCAGGGGCAGATACGCAGTATTTT.

The chain carries TRBV30 and TRBJ2-7, with a weak D call TRBD2 (7 bases). Germline V gene lookup returns CDR1 GTSNPN and CDR2 SVGIG (reference sequence). V was clipped by 4 bases and J by 4 bases, with 14 bases between them. This CDR3 region has 13 residues. CDR3 amino acids: CAWITKGGYEQYF. In nucleotides, the CDR3 is TGTGCCTGGATCACGAAGGGGGGGTACGAGCAGTACTTC.

The chain combines TRBV2 with TRBJ2-5; D may be TRBD2 (5 bases). CDR3 size: 14 residues. Trimming pared 5 bases from V and 3 bases from J, leaving 13 bases between. Per germline, CDR1 SNHLY and CDR2 FYNNEI. The CDR3 sequence is CASSLPSREETQYF. The DNA for the CDR3 is TGTGCCAGCAGTCTGCCTAGCCGGGAAGAGACCCAGTACTTC.

This clone was detected once. The chain joins TRBV6-5 to TRBJ1-6; possibly TRBD1 for D (6 bases). Germline V gene data show CDR1 as MNHEY and CDR2 as SVGAGI. V dropped 5 bases and J dropped 7 bases, with 15 bases sitting between them. The CDR3 spans 15 residues. CDR3 protein: CASSPLRGGNSPLHF. CDR3 nucleotide sequence: TGTGCCAGCAGTCCCCTAAGGGGGGGGAATTCACCCCTCCACTTT.